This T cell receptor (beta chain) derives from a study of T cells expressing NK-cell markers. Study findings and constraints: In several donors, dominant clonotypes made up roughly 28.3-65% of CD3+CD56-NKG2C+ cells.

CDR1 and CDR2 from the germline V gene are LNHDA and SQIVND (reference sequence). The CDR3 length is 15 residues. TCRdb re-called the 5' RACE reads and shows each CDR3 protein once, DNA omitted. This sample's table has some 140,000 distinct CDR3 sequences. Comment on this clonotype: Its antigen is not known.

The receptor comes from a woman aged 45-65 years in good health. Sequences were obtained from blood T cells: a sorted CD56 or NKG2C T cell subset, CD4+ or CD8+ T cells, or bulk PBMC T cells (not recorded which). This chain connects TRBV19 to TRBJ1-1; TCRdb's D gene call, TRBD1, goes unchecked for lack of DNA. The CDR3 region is CASSIAGGWDTEAFF.